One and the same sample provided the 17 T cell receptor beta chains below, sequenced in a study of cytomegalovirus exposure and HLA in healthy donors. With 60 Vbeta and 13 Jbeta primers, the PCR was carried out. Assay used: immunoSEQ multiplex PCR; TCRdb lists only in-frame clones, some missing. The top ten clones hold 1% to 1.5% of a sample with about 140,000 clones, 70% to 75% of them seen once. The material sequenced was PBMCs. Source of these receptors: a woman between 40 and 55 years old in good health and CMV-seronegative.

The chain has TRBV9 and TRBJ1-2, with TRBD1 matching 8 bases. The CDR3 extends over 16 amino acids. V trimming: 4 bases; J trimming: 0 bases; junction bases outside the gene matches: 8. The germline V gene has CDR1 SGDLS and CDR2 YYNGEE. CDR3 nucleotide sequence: TGTGCCAGCAGCCCCCAAGGGACAGGAACTAACTATGGCTACACCTTC. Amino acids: CASSPQGTGTNYGYTF.

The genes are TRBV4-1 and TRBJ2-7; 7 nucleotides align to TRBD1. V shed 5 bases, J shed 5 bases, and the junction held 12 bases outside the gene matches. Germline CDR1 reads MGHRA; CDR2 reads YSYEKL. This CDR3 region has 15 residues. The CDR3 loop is CASSETPSTGNEQYV. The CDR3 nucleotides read TGCGCCAGCAGCGAAACGCCCTCGACAGGGAACGAGCAGTACGTC.

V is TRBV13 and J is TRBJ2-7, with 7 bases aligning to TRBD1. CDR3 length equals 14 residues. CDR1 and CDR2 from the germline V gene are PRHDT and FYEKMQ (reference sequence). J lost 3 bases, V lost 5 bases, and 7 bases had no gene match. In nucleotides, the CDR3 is TGTGCCAGCAGCAAACCGACAGGGCGCTACGAGCAGTACTTC. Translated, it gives CASSKPTGRYEQYF.

The CDR3 sequence: CSVEIPGEIAEAFF. The DNA for the CDR3 is TGCAGCGTTGAAATTCCAGGGGAAATCGCTGAAGCTTTCTTT. The chain has TRBV29-1 and TRBJ1-1; D is possibly TRBD1 (6 bases). Germline V gene lookup returns CDR1 SQVTM and CDR2 ANQGSEA. The ends were cut back, 2 bases at V and 6 bases at J, with 16 bases in the middle. The CDR3 covers 14 residues. The whole variable domain, filled in from reference TRBV29-1 and TRBJ1-1, reads SAVISQKPSRDICQRGTSLTIQCQVDSQVTMMFWYRQQPGQSLTLIATANQGSEATYESGFVIDKFPISRPNLTFSTLTVSNMSPEDSSIYLCSVEIPGEIAEAFFGQGTRLTVV.

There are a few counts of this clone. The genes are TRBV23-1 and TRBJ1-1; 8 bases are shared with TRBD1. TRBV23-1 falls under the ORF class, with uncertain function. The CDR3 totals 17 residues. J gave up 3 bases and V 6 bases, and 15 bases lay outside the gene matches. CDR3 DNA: TGCGCCAGCAGCCCGGGTATGCCAGGGGGCGCGCACACTGAAGCTTTCTTT. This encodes CASSPGMPGGAHTEAFF.

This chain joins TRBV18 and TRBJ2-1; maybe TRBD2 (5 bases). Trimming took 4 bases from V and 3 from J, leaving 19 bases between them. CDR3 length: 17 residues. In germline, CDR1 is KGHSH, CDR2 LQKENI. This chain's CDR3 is CASSQVGIGGGYNEQFF. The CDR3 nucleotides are TGTGCCAGCTCACAGGTGGGAATAGGAGGTGGCTACAATGAGCAGTTCTTC.

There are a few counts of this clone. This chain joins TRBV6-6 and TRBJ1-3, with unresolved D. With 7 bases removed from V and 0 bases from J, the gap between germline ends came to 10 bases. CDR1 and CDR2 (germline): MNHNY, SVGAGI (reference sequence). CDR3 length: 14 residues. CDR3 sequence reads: CASKSKSSGNTIYF. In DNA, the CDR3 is TGTGCCAGCAAGTCTAAATCCTCTGGAAACACCATATATTTT.

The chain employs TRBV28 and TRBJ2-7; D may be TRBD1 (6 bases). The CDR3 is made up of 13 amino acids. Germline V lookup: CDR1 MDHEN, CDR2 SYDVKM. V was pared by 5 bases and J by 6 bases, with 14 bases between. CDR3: CASSQTGFGEQYV. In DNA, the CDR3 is TGTGCCAGCAGTCAAACAGGGTTTGGCGAGCAGTACGTC.

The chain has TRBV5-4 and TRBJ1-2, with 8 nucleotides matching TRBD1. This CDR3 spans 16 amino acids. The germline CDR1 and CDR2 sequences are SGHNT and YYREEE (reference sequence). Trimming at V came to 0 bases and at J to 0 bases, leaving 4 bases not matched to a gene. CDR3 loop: CASSLAGQGTNYGYTF. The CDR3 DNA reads TGTGCCAGCAGCTTGGCTGGACAGGGAACTAACTATGGCTACACCTTC. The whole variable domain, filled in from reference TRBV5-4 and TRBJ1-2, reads ETGVTQSPTHLIKTRGQQVTLRCSSQSGHNTVSWYQQALGQGPQFIFQYYREEENGRGNFPPRFSGLQFPNYSSELNVNALELDDSALYLCASSLAGQGTNYGYTFGSGTRLTVV.

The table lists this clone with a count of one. CDR3 DNA: TGTGCCAGCAGCCCCGGACAGCTCAATTCACCCCTCCACTTT. Protein: CASSPGQLNSPLHF. V is TRBV7-3 and J is TRBJ1-6; D is perhaps TRBD1 (6 bases). V was pared by 5 bases and J by 7 bases, with 12 bases between. The CDR3 consists of 14 residues. The germline V gene encodes CDR1 SGHTA and CDR2 FQGTGA.

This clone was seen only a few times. The CDR3 DNA reads TGTGCCATCAGTGAGTCCAAGGGGGAAGCTTTCTTT. Amino acid sequence: CAISESKGEAFF. The genes are TRBV10-3 and TRBJ1-1, with D possibly TRBD1 on 5 matching bases. There are 12 residues in the CDR3. The V gene lost 0 bases and the J gene lost 8 bases, with 7 bases spanning the gap. CDR1 and CDR2 from the germline V gene are ENHRY and SYGVKD.

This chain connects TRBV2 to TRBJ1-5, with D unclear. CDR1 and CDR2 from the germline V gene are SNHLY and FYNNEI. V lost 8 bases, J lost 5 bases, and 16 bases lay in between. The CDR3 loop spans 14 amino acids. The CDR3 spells CASDREGSHQPQHF. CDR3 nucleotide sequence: TGTGCCAGCGATCGAGAGGGTTCACATCAGCCCCAGCATTTT. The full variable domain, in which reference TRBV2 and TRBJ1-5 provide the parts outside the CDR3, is EPEVTQTPSHQVTQMGQEVILRCVPISNHLYFYWYRQILGQKVEFLVSFYNNEISEKSEIFDDQFSVERPDGSNFTLKIRSTKLEDSAMYFCASDREGSHQPQHFGDGTRLSIL.

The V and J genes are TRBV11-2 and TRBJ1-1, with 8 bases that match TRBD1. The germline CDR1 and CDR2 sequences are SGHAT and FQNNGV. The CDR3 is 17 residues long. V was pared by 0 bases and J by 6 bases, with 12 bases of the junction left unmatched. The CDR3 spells CASSLEVFWQGAAEAFF. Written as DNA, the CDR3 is TGTGCCAGCAGCTTAGAGGTATTTTGGCAGGGGGCGGCTGAAGCTTTCTTT.

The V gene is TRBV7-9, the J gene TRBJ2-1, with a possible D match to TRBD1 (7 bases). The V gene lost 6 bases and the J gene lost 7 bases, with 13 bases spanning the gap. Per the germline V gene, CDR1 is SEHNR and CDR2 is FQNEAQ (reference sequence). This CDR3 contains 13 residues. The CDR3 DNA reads TGTGCCAGCAGGAACGCAGGGGGGAATGAGCAGTTCTTC. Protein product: CASRNAGGNEQFF.

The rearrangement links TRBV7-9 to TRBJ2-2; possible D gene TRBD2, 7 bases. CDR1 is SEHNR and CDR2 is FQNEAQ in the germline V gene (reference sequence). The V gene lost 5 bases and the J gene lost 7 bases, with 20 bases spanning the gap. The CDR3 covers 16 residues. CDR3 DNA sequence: TGTGCCAGCAGCCCAAAGGAGGGGGGGCCAAGCGGGGAGCTGTTTTTT. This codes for CASSPKEGGPSGELFF.

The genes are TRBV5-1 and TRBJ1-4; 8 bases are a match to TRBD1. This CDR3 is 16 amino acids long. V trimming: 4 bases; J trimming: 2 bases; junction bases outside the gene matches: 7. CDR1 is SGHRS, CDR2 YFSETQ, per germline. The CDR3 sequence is CASSPSQGATNEKLFF. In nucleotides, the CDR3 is TGCGCCAGCAGCCCCTCTCAGGGGGCTACTAATGAAAAACTGTTTTTT.

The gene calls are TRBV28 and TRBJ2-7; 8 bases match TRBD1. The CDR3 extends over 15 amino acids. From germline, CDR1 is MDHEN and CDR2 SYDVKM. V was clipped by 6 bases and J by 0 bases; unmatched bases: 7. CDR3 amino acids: CASSPGQGFSYEQYV. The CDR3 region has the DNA TGTGCCAGCAGCCCAGGACAGGGCTTCTCCTACGAGCAGTACGTC.